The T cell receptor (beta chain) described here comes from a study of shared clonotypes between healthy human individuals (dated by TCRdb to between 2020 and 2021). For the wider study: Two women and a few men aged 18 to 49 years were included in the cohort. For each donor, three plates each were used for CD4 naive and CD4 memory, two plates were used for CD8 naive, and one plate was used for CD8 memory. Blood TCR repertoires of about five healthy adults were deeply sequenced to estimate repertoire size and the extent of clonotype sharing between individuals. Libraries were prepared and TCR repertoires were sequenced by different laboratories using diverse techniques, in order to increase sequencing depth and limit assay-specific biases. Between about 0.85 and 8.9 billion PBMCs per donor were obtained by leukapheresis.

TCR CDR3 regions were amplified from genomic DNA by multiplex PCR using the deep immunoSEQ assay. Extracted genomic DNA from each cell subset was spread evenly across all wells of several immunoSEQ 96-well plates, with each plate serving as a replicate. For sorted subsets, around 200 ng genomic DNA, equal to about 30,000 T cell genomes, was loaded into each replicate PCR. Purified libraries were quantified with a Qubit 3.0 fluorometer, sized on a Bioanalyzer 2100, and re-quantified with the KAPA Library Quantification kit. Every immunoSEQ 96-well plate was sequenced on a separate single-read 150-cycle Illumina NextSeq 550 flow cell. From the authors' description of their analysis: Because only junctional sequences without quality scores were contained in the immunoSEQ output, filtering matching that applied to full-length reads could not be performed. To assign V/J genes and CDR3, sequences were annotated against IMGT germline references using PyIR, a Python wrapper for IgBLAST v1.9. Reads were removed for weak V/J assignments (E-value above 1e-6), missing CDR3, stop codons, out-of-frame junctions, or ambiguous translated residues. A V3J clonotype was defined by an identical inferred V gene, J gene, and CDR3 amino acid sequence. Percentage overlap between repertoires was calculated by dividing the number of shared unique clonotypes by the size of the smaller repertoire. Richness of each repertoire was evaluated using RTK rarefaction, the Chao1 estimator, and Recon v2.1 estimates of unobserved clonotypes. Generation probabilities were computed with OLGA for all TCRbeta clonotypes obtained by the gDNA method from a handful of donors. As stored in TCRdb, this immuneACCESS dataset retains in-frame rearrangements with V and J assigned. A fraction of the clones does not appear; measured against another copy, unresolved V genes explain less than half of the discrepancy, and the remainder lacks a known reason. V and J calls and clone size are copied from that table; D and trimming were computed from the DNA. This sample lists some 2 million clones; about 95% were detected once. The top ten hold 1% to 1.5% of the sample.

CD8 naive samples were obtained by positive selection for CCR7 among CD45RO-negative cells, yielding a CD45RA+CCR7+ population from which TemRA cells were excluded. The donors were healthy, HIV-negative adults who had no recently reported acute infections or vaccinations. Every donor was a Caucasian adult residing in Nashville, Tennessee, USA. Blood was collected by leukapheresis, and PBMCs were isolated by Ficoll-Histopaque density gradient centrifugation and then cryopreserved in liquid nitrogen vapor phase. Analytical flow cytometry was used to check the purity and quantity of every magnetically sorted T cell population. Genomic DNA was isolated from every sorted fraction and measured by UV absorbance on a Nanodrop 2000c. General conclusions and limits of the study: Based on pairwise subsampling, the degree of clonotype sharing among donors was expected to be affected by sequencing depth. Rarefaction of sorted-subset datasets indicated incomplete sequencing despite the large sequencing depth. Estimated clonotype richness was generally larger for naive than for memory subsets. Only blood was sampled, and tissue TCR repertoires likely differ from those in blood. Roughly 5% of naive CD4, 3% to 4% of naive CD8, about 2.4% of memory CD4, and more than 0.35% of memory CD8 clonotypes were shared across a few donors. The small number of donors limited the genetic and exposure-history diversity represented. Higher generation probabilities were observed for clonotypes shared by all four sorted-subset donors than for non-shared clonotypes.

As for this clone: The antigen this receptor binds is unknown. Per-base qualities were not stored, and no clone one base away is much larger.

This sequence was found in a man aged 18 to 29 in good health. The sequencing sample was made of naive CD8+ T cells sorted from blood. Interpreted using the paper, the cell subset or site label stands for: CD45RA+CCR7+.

The encoded CDR3 is CASSFPGNNQPQHF. The nucleotide sequence is TGTGCCAGCAGTTTTCCGGGGAACAATCAGCCCCAGCATTTT. The V and J genes are TRBV27 and TRBJ1-5, with the D gene call left open. The CDR3 holds 14 amino acids from the cysteine to the phenylalanine. The only DNA kept is the CDR3, 42 bases in frame from the first base. The germline V gene (reference sequence) yields MNHEY for CDR1 and SMNVEV for CDR2. V is pared back by 3 bases and J by 3 bases, with 9 bases lying between the germline termini.